These 17 T cell receptor beta chains came from one sample sequenced in a study of beta chain features in type 1 diabetes. Expressed TCRB transcripts were sequenced, since all the RNA that had been isolated was reverse transcribed. Profiled with immunoSEQ multiplex PCR; TCRdb holds only in-frame clones, not every one. The table has around 150,000 clones, 6.9% seen once; the top ten hold roughly 1.4%. The material sequenced was central memory CD4+ T cells from blood. The source is a woman in her thirties in good health.

The chain couples TRBV18 to TRBJ1-1; 10 nucleotides line up with TRBD1. V dropped 3 bases and J dropped 3; count of bases not matched to a gene: 16. CDR1 is KGHSH and CDR2 is LQKENI in the germline V gene. There are 19 residues in the CDR3. The DNA for the CDR3 is TGTGCCAGCTCACCCTATAGTTGGGACAGGGGCCTAAGAGACACTGAAGCTTTCTTT. Protein product: CASSPYSWDRGLRDTEAFF.

This clone was seen at least ten times. The chain combines TRBV7-2 with TRBJ2-7, with a tentative D call TRBD2 (5 bases). Germline V gene lookup returns CDR1 SGHTA and CDR2 FQGNSA. Trimming shortened V by 5 bases and J by 1 base, and 15 bases separated the two germline ends. This CDR3 is built from 15 residues. CDR3 DNA: TGTGCCAGCAGCCCGACTATGCCCATGTCCTACGAGCAGTACTTC. Amino acid sequence: CASSPTMPMSYEQYF. The entire variable domain, with the rest obtained from reference TRBV7-2 and TRBJ2-7, is as follows: GAGVSQSPSNKVTEKGKDVELRCDPISGHTALYWYRQSLGQGLEFLIYFQGNSAPDKSGLPSDRFSAERTGGSVSTLTIQRTQQEDSAVYLCASSPTMPMSYEQYFGPGTRLTVT.

The rearrangement links TRBV12-2 to TRBJ2-3; the D call in the table, TRBD2, was not verified against the DNA. TRBV12-2 is a listed pseudogene. The CDR3 has 14 residues. In DNA form, the CDR3 reads TGTGCAAGTCGCCAAGGACTAGCCTTGGATACGCAGTATTTT. Its translation is CASRQGLALDTQYF.

This clone appeared a few times. The same CDR3 arises from other DNA sequences in this sample as well. The CDR3 sequence is CASSPTVSYEQYF. The CDR3 DNA sequence: TGTGCCAGCTCACCGACAGTCTCCTACGAGCAGTACTTC. The chain links TRBV18 to TRBJ2-7; tentative D call: TRBD1 (5 bases). CDR1 KGHSH and CDR2 LQKENI come from the germline V gene. The length of the CDR3 is 13 residues. Trimming pared 3 bases from V and 0 bases from J, leaving 6 bases between.

This clone appeared a few times. Distinct nucleotide sequences in the sample also encode this CDR3. The chain uses TRBV5-1 and TRBJ1-1, with 7 bases lining up with TRBD1. The germline V gene has CDR1 SGHRS and CDR2 YFSETQ. Germline trimming cut 0 bases from V and 1 base from J; bases unmatched to any gene: 0. The CDR3 covers 14 residues. CDR3 DNA: TGCGCCAGCAGCTTGGCAGGGGGGAACACTGAAGCTTTCTTT. Translated, it gives CASSLAGGNTEAFF.

This clone was observed a few times. The J gene is TRBJ2-5, the V gene TRBV6-5; tentatively, D is TRBD2 (6 bases). Germline-derived CDR1 and CDR2 are MNHEY and SVGAGI. Deletions cut 5 bases from V and 2 bases from J, with 9 bases between. This CDR3 comprises 13 residues. The CDR3 loop reads CASSRRGQETQYF. For the CDR3, the DNA is TGTGCCAGCAGTCGACGGGGGCAAGAGACCCAGTACTTC.

The chain couples TRBV15 to TRBJ1-2; D remains ambiguous. V was trimmed by 1 base and J by 3 bases, leaving 12 bases between them. This CDR3 is 15 amino acids long. Germline assignment: CDR1 LNHNV and CDR2 YYDKDF (reference sequence). CDR3 in DNA: TGTGCCACCAGCAGAGCTTCGCAGTTTTACTATGGCTACACCTTC. This encodes CATSRASQFYYGYTF.

This clone occurred a few times. The chain combines TRBV29-1 with TRBJ2-7; 8 bases map to TRBD1. With V trimmed by 5 bases and J by 7 bases, 10 bases remained unmatched. Germline assignment: CDR1 SQVTM and CDR2 ANQGSEA. This CDR3 is 13 amino acids long. The CDR3 spells CSVPWGTGGEQYF. CDR3 nucleotides: TGCAGCGTTCCCTGGGGGACAGGAGGGGAGCAGTACTTC.

This clone was seen at least ten times. The V call is TRBV7-3, the J call TRBJ2-3, with D unclear. Germline loops: CDR1 SGHTA, CDR2 FQGTGA. V lost 5 bases and J 1 base, leaving 7 bases between the germline ends. This CDR3 spans 13 amino acids. The CDR3 DNA follows: TGTGCCAGCAGCGTTGCGGGCACAGATACGCAGTATTTT. It specifies CASSVAGTDTQYF.

V gene TRBV6-1 combines with J gene TRBJ2-3; D not resolved. The germline V and J ends were trimmed by 1 base and 3 bases, with 5 bases remaining between them. The CDR3 extends over 13 amino acids. Germline CDR1 reads MNHNS; CDR2 reads SASEGT. As DNA, the CDR3 is TGTGCCAGCAGTGAAGGTCGGACAGATACGCAGTATTTT. It is translated as CASSEGRTDTQYF.

V gene TRBV27 combines with J gene TRBJ2-3, with no clear D. V was trimmed by 5 bases and J by 0 bases, leaving 12 bases between them. CDR1 and CDR2 from the germline V gene are MNHEY and SMNVEV (reference sequence). There are 15 residues in the CDR3. The CDR3 DNA is TGTGCCAGCAGTCCGACTCGTTTGAGCACAGATACGCAGTATTTT. This codes for CASSPTRLSTDTQYF.

The V call is TRBV7-2, the J call TRBJ2-7; 8 nucleotides line up with TRBD2. The V and J ends lost 0 bases and 3 bases, in that order; junction bases with no gene match: 4. CDR3 length equals 15 residues. Germline V CDR1 and CDR2: SGHTA, FQGNSA. CDR3 amino acids: CASSLAAGEVYEQYF. The CDR3 DNA sequence: TGTGCCAGCAGCTTAGCAGCGGGAGAGGTCTACGAGCAGTACTTC.

This clone was seen only a few times. V usage is TRBV6-5 and J usage is TRBJ2-1, with TRBD1 identical over 8 bases. Germline CDR1 is MNHEY and CDR2 is SVGAGI. The CDR3 covers 13 residues. V gave up 4 bases and J gave up 6 bases; unmatched junction bases: 2. The CDR3 spells CASSSTGGNEQFF. The CDR3 DNA reads as TGTGCCAGCAGTTCCACAGGGGGCAATGAGCAGTTCTTC.

At least ten counts were recorded for this clone. The chain joins TRBV4-2 to TRBJ2-1, with 8 bases fitting TRBD2. Germline assignment: CDR1 LGHNA and CDR2 YNFKEQ. After removal of 5 bases from V and 8 bases from J, the junction contained 14 bases not matched to a gene. The CDR3 runs to 16 residues. The CDR3 sequence: CASSLTGTRKADEQFF. CDR3 sequence (DNA): TGTGCCAGCAGCTTAACCGGGACTAGGAAGGCGGATGAGCAGTTCTTC.

The chain carries TRBV28 and TRBJ2-1; 7 nucleotides align to TRBD1. Germline CDR1 is MDHEN and CDR2 is SYDVKM. V shed 5 bases and J 13 bases; nucleotides not matched to a gene: 17. The CDR3 has 15 residues. The CDR3 DNA sequence: TGTGCCAGCAGTGCACTCCGGACAGGTCTCACTACTCAGTTCTTC. Translated: CASSALRTGLTTQFF.

This sequence joins TRBV30 and TRBJ2-5; D possibly corresponds to TRBD2 (5 bases). This CDR3 has 18 residues. The V end lost 0 bases, the J end lost 4 bases, and 24 bases lay between the germline ends. The V gene's germline CDR1 is GTSNPN and CDR2 SVGIG (reference sequence). The CDR3 here is CAWSVRIFGLGRRETQYF. CDR3 sequence (DNA): TGTGCCTGGAGTGTACGGATTTTTGGACTCGGACGGAGAGAGACCCAGTACTTC.

This chain joins TRBV7-6 and TRBJ2-3; TRBD2 aligns across 9 bases. V was clipped by 1 base and J by 6 bases; unmatched bases: 8. The CDR3 extends over 16 amino acids. Looked up from germline, CDR1 is SGHVS and CDR2 is FNYEAQ. The CDR3 nucleotides read TGTGCCAGCAGCTTAGTTGGGCTAGCGGGATCTGATACGCAGTATTTT. Translation gives CASSLVGLAGSDTQYF.